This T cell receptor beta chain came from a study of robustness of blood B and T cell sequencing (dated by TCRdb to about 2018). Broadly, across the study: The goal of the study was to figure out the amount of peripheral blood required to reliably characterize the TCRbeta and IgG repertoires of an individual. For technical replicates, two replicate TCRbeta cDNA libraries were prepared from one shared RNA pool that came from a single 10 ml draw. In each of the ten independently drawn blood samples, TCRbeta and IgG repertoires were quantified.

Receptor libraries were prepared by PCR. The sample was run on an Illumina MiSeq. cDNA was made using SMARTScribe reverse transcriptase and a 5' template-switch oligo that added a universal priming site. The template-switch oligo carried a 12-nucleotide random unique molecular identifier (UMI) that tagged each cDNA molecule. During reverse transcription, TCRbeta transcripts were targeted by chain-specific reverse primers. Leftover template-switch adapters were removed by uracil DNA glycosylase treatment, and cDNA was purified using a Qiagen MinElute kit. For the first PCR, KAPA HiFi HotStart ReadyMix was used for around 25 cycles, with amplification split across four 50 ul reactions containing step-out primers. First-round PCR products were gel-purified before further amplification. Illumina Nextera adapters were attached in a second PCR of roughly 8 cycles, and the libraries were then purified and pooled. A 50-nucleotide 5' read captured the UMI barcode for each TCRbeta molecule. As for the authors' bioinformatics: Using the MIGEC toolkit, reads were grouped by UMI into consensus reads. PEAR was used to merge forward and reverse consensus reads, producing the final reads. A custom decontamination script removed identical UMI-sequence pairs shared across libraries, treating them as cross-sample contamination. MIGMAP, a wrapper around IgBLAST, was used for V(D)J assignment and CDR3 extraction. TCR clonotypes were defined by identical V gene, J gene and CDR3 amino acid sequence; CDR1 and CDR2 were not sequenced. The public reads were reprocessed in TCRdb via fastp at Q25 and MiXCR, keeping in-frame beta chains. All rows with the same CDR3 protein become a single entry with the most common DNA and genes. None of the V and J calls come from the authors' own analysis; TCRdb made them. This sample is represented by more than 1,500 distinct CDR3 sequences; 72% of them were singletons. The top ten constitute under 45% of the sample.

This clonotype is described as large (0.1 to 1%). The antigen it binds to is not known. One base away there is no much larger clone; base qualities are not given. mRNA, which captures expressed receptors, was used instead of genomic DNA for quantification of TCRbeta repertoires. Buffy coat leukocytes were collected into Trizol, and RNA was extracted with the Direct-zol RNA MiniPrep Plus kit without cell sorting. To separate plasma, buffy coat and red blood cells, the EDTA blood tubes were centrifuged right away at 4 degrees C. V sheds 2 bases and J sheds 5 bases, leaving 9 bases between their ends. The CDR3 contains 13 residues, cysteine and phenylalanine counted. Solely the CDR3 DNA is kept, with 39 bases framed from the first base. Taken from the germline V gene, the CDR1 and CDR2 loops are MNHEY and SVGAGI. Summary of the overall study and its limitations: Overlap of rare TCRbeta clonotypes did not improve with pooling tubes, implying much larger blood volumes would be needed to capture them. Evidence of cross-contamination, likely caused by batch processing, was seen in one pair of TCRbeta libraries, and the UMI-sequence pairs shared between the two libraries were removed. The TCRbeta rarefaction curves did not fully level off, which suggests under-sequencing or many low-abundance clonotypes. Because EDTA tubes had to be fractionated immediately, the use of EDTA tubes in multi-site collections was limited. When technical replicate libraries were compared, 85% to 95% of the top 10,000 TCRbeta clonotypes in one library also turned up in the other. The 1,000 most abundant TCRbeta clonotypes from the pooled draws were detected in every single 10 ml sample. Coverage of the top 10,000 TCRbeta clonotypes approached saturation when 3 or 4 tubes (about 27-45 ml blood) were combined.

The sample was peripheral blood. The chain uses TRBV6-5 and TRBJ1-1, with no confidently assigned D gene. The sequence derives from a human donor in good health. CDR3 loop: CASSYELRTEAFF. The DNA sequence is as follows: TGTGCCAGCAGTTACGAGTTAAGGACTGAAGCTTTCTTT.